This record covers a single T cell receptor (beta chain). Its antigen is currently unknown. The data were obtained in a study of CD8 T cells in ankylosing spondylitis. Whole-study results and caveats: Disease-associated clones were CD8+ and fairly uncommon in peripheral blood. A TCR beta motif of under ten highly homologous variants appeared characteristic of ankylosing spondylitis blood. The authors reported significant enrichment of disease-linked clones in matched ankylosing spondylitis synovial fluid.

Quantitative 5'-RACE with molecular barcodes produced the TCR beta libraries. MiXCR was run by TCRdb on the 5' RACE reads, yielding one entry per CDR3 protein. The sample has hundreds of thousands of distinct CDR3 sequences; over 30% are singletons. This CDR3 region has 14 residues. Germline V lookup: CDR1 SNHLY, CDR2 FYNNEI. With 8 bases removed from V and 0 bases from J, the gap between germline ends came to 10 bases. The chain joins TRBV2 to TRBJ2-2, with unresolved D. Specimen: blood, either unsorted or a sorted T cell fraction (not recorded which). This TCR was sampled from a male donor with ankylosing spondylitis or in good health (not recorded which). CDR3: CASGSHSNTGELFF. For the CDR3, the DNA is TGTGCCAGCGGAAGCCACTCGAACACCGGGGAGCTGTTTTTT.